These 24 T cell receptor beta chains were sequenced from one sample in a study of blood T cell repertoires in COVID-19. Data came from immunoSEQ multiplex PCR; TCRdb stores just in-frame clones and leaves some out. The table has around 150,000 clones, roughly 83% seen once. The sequencing input was PBMCs or T cells enriched from blood (not recorded which). These receptors were obtained from a man aged 65-85 years who had been exposed to COVID-19.

The rearrangement joins TRBV7-2 to TRBJ1-3; D not resolved. CDR1 SGHTA and CDR2 FQGNSA come from the germline V gene. The length of the CDR3 is 15 residues. V lost 3 bases and J lost 0, with 9 bases in between. The CDR3 bases are TGTGCCAGCAGCTTGCATGGAGTCTCTGGAAACACCATATATTTT. This encodes CASSLHGVSGNTIYF.

This clone was observed at least ten times. J is TRBJ1-1 and V is TRBV18, with D perhaps TRBD1 (5 bases). With 6 bases removed from V and 3 bases from J, the gap between germline ends came to 14 bases. Germline V gives CDR1 KGHSH, CDR2 LQKENI. The CDR3 contains 14 residues. The CDR3 DNA sequence: TGTGCCAGCTCGCCCCCCGGGGGGTACACTGAAGCTTTCTTT. Translated, it gives CASSPPGGYTEAFF.

The chain joins TRBV7-8 to TRBJ1-6; tentative D call: TRBD1 (6 bases). CDR3 length equals 16 residues. V was cut by 1 base and J by 5 bases, with 12 bases left in between. Germline V lookup: CDR1 SGHVS, CDR2 FQNEAQ. The CDR3 nucleotides read TGTGCCAGCAGCTTAGAAGGGACACTTAATAATTCACCCCTCCACTTT. This gives the protein CASSLEGTLNNSPLHF.

The chain joins TRBV5-4 to TRBJ2-3; D gene uncertain. With 3 bases removed from V and 6 bases from J, the gap between germline ends came to 17 bases. The germline gives CDR1 SGHNT, CDR2 YYREEE (reference sequence). CDR3 length: 15 residues. The CDR3 loop is CASSSRTSSADTQYF. The CDR3 coding sequence is TGTGCCAGCAGCTCAAGAACGTCTAGTGCGGATACGCAGTATTTT.

This clone came up many times. The CDR3 spells CASSSQASNTEAFF. CDR3 in DNA: TGCGCCAGCAGCTCGCAAGCCTCTAACACTGAAGCTTTCTTT. This chain uses TRBV5-1 with TRBJ1-1; D is unclear. CDR3 size: 14 residues. The germline V gene has CDR1 SGHRS and CDR2 YFSETQ. Deletions cut 3 bases from V and 2 bases from J, with 11 bases between.

The chain carries TRBV28 and TRBJ1-2, with a weak D call TRBD1 (5 bases). The germline gives CDR1 MDHEN, CDR2 SYDVKM. Trimming left V 3 bases short and J 5 bases short, with 7 bases between. This CDR3 region has 12 residues. The CDR3 nucleotides are TGTGCCAGCAGTTTGGGGCGGTATGGCTACACCTTC. Protein: CASSLGRYGYTF.

The chain joins TRBV18 to TRBJ2-6; 12 bases match TRBD1. The CDR3 totals 17 residues. Per the germline V gene, CDR1 is KGHSH and CDR2 is LQKENI. Trimming removed 3 bases from V and 2 bases from J; junction bases left unmatched: 2. The CDR3 DNA reads as TGTGCCAGCTCACCCGGGACAGGGGGCACTGGGGCCAACGTCCTGACTTTC. This translates into CASSPGTGGTGANVLTF.

The chain has TRBV30 and TRBJ1-5; D ambiguous. Germline V gene data show CDR1 as GTSNPN and CDR2 as SVGIG (reference sequence). The length of the CDR3 is 15 residues. Between the trimmed V and J ends, which lost 1 base and 0 bases, there was a span of 10 bases. The DNA for the CDR3 is TGTGCCTGGAGTGCCTATTCCATTAGCAATCAGCCCCAGCATTTT. This encodes CAWSAYSISNQPQHF.

In its sample, this clone was seen many times. V gene TRBV18 combines with J gene TRBJ2-7, with D tentatively TRBD2 (6 bases). The CDR3 length is 14 residues. V lost 1 base and J lost 3, with 10 bases in between. Germline-derived CDR1 and CDR2 are KGHSH and LQKENI. Here the CDR3 reads CASSPRLGGYEQYF. The CDR3 nucleotides are TGTGCCAGCTCACCACGGCTGGGGGGCTACGAGCAGTACTTC.

The chain links TRBV5-1 to TRBJ1-2; 7 bases match TRBD1. The CDR3 is 14 amino acids. After removal of 3 bases from V and 6 bases from J, the junction contained 8 bases not matched to a gene. Germline V CDR1 and CDR2: SGHRS, YFSETQ. The CDR3 DNA reads TGCGCCAGCAGCTACGAGACAGGGTCGGATGGCTACACCTTC. This codes for CASSYETGSDGYTF.

This clone was seen only a few times. V gene TRBV4-2 combines with J gene TRBJ1-5; 10 bases align to TRBD1. Germline CDR1 is LGHNA and CDR2 is YNFKEQ. This CDR3 is 16 amino acids long. The V segment lost 4 bases and the J segment 7 bases; nucleotides outside the gene matches: 10. The CDR3 DNA follows: TGTGCCAGCAGCCTCATTTCAGACAGGGGGCGGCAGCCCCAGCATTTT. Amino acids: CASSLISDRGRQPQHF.

CDR3 sequence: CASSVTSGGAGTQYF. In DNA, the CDR3 is TGTGCCAGCAGCGTAACTAGCGGGGGGGCGGGTACGCAGTATTTT. The gene calls are TRBV9 and TRBJ2-3; 13 bases match TRBD2. Germline CDR1 SGDLS, CDR2 YYNGEE. J lost 8 bases, V lost 1 base, and 4 bases had no gene match. This CDR3 is 15 amino acids long.

The chain carries TRBV7-2 and TRBJ1-2; perhaps TRBD1 as D (5 bases). V shed 2 bases and J shed 8 bases, with 15 bases lying between them. The CDR3 is 14 residues long. Germline V CDR1 and CDR2: SGHTA, FQGNSA. CDR3 nucleotide sequence: TGTGCCAGCAGCTTATCCCGCGCGGGGGACGGCTACACCTTC. It yields the protein CASSLSRAGDGYTF.

The CDR3 region has the DNA TGTGCCATCAGTGAGTCGGAGAGGTTTGGAGAGACCCAGTACTTC. Its protein is CAISESERFGETQYF. This chain links TRBV10-3 with TRBJ2-5; D uncertain. The CDR3 totals 15 residues. Trimming pared 0 bases from V and 4 bases from J, leaving 12 bases between. CDR1 and CDR2 from the germline V gene are ENHRY and SYGVKD.

This rearrangement joins TRBV2 to TRBJ1-6, with 7 positions matching TRBD1. The CDR3 sequence is 16 residues long. J was trimmed by 10 bases and V by 0 bases; bases with no gene match: 9. Germline CDR1 SNHLY, CDR2 FYNNEI. The CDR3 here is CASSEAYNRGRSPLHF. In DNA, the CDR3 is TGTGCCAGCAGTGAAGCTTATAACAGGGGAAGATCACCCCTCCACTTT.

The CDR3 coding sequence is TGTGCCAGCAGCCAAGTTACGGTCGAAAAACTGTTTTTT. It specifies CASSQVTVEKLFF. J is TRBJ1-4 and V is TRBV3-1 (or the pseudogene TRBV3-2); the D is unclear. Germline-derived CDR1 and CDR2 are LGHDT and YNNKEL (reference sequence). Trimming removed 1 base at V and 8 bases at J, with 8 bases between. The CDR3 runs to 13 residues.

J is TRBJ2-7 and V is TRBV3-1 (or the pseudogene TRBV3-2), with a tentative D call TRBD2 (6 bases). V gave up 3 bases and J gave up 3 bases, with 9 bases separating them. Germline V gene data show CDR1 as LGHDT and CDR2 as YNNKEL (reference sequence). This CDR3 has 13 amino acids. DNA of the CDR3: TGTGCCAGCAGCCACGGGGGTGTCTACGAGCAGTACTTC. Translation: CASSHGGVYEQYF.

The chain couples TRBV5-1 to TRBJ1-5; weak D call: TRBD1 (5 bases). The CDR3 has 13 residues. Germline CDR1 reads SGHRS; CDR2 reads YFSETQ. V gave up 2 bases and J gave up 4 bases, with 7 bases separating them. The CDR3 sequence is CASSFAGNQPQHF. The DNA of the CDR3 is TGCGCCAGCAGCTTTGCAGGGAATCAGCCCCAGCATTTT.

The table lists this clone with a count of one. This chain joins TRBV6-6 and TRBJ1-4, with 7 bases aligning to TRBD1. With 4 bases clipped from V and 5 bases from J, the junction kept 1 base outside the gene matches. Germline V gene data show CDR1 as MNHNY and CDR2 as SVGAGI (reference sequence). The CDR3 has 13 residues. The CDR3 loop reads CASSWTGNEKLFF. The CDR3 nucleotides read TGTGCCAGCAGTTGGACAGGAAATGAAAAACTGTTTTTT.

The gene calls are TRBV4-1 and TRBJ1-1; a weak D match, TRBD1 (5 bases). V lost 1 base to trimming and J lost 0 bases, with 9 bases between them. This CDR3 is built from 15 residues. Germline V gene data show CDR1 as MGHRA and CDR2 as YSYEKL. CDR3 amino acids: CASSQGEQVNTEAFF. CDR3 in DNA: TGCGCCAGCAGCCAAGGGGAACAGGTGAACACTGAAGCTTTCTTT.

V is TRBV24-1 and J is TRBJ2-3, with 10 bases lining up with TRBD2. Germline assignment: CDR1 KGHDR and CDR2 SFDVKD. V dropped 5 bases and J dropped 5; count of bases not matched to a gene: 12. The CDR3 runs to 17 residues. The CDR3 loop is CATSGHDSGGSEDTQYF. The CDR3, as DNA: TGTGCCACCAGTGGCCACGATAGCGGGGGGTCGGAAGATACGCAGTATTTT.

This clone was seen just once. J is TRBJ2-2 and V is TRBV27, with 7 bases lining up with TRBD1. The germline gives CDR1 MNHEY, CDR2 SMNVEV (reference sequence). This CDR3 spans 15 amino acids. V shed 5 bases, J shed 2 bases, and the junction held 5 bases outside the gene matches. The CDR3 DNA follows: TGTGCCAGCAGTAATACAGGGGTCAACACCGGGGAGCTGTTTTTT. This sequence encodes CASSNTGVNTGELFF.

The J gene is TRBJ1-1, the V gene TRBV6-6, with 9 bases fitting TRBD1. Trimming removed 5 bases from V and 7 bases from J; junction bases left unmatched: 20. Germline V CDR1 and CDR2: MNHNY, SVGAGI (reference sequence). CDR3 length equals 18 residues. CDR3 DNA: TGTGCCAGCAGTCGGACCGGGACAGGGAAAGAGGGGAGCCATGAAGCTTTCTTT. Amino acids: CASSRTGTGKEGSHEAFF.

The chain is built from TRBV27 and TRBJ2-3; D gene uncertain. The germline gives CDR1 MNHEY, CDR2 SMNVEV (reference sequence). This CDR3 has 14 amino acids. Trimming took off 5 bases at V and 4 bases at J, with 13 bases between the two ends. CDR3: CASSVPGRPDTQYF. CDR3 nucleotide sequence: TGTGCCAGCAGTGTACCTGGGCGACCAGATACGCAGTATTTT.